The 23 T cell receptor beta chains below come from one sample, sequenced in a study of cytomegalovirus exposure and HLA in healthy donors. The PCR employed 60 Vbeta primers together with 13 Jbeta primers. TCRdb's copy holds only in-frame clones and misses some; the assay was immunoSEQ multiplex PCR. The data contain roughly 150,000 clones, around 72% of them seen just once; the ten biggest clones take up 1.2% to 1.5%. The sequenced sample consisted of PBMCs. Source of these receptors: a young man in good health and CMV-seronegative.

This clone showed up just a few times. The chain has TRBV6-5 and TRBJ1-1; 9 bases align to TRBD1. CDR3 length: 14 residues. J lost 4 bases, V lost 8 bases, and 8 bases had no gene match. Germline V lookup: CDR1 MNHEY, CDR2 SVGAGI. CDR3 in amino acids: CASGRTGASTEAFF. The CDR3, as DNA: TGTGCCAGCGGACGGACAGGGGCGTCCACTGAAGCTTTCTTT.

This clone was counted between two and nine times. The V call is TRBV27, the J call TRBJ2-5; D gene ambiguous. The CDR3 loop spans 14 amino acids. V lost 0 bases and J 9 bases, leaving 14 bases between the germline ends. Germline CDR1 and CDR2: MNHEY and SMNVEV (reference sequence). CDR3 in amino acids: CASSLSPFDTAQYF. CDR3 bases: TGTGCCAGCAGTTTATCCCCTTTCGACACGGCCCAGTACTTC.

In its sample, this clone was seen a few times. Germline and junction disagree at one end, which may indicate a read error. V and J are TRBV10-3 and TRBJ2-2; 12 bases are shared with TRBD2. The CDR3 spans 18 residues. In germline, CDR1 is ENHRY, CDR2 SYGVKD. In DNA form, the CDR3 reads TGTGCCAACAGTAAGACTAGCGGGAGAACCGCGAACACCGGGGAGCTGTTTTTT. Translated, it gives CANSKTSGRTANTGELFF.

A few counts support this clone. The rearrangement uses TRBV14 and TRBJ2-7; possibly TRBD1 for D (5 bases). Per germline, CDR1 SGHDN and CDR2 FVKESK. Trimming pared 3 bases from V and 6 bases from J, leaving 6 bases between. This CDR3 is 11 amino acids long. Written as DNA, the CDR3 is TGTGCCAGCAGCCATACAGGCGAGCAGTACTTC. Protein sequence: CASSHTGEQYF.

The V and J genes are TRBV9 and TRBJ2-1, with 7 bases that match TRBD1. V shed 4 bases, J shed 3 bases, and the junction held 16 bases outside the gene matches. The CDR3 covers 18 residues. Germline CDR1 and CDR2: SGDLS and YYNGEE. The DNA of the CDR3 is TGTGCCAGCAGCCCACCTTCCCCGACAGGGATTTTCTACAATGAGCAGTTCTTC. It translates to CASSPPSPTGIFYNEQFF.

This clone came up a few times. V and J are TRBV6-6 and TRBJ2-7; TRBD2 agrees at 7 bases. CDR1 and CDR2 (germline): MNHNY, SVGAGI (reference sequence). This CDR3 spans 14 amino acids. J was trimmed by 5 bases and V by 0 bases; bases with no gene match: 4. This chain's CDR3 is CASSYSVAGDEQYF. CDR3 nucleotide sequence: TGTGCCAGCAGTTACTCTGTGGCGGGGGACGAGCAGTACTTC.

The chain has TRBV7-9 and TRBJ2-1, with D hard to call. V gave up 2 bases and J gave up 0 bases, with 11 bases separating them. CDR1 is SEHNR, CDR2 FQNEAQ, per germline (reference sequence). The CDR3 has 16 residues. The CDR3 region has the DNA TGTGCCAGCAGCTTATTGGCGCGACTCTCCTACAATGAGCAGTTCTTC. Its translation is CASSLLARLSYNEQFF.

This clone was recorded once. This chain connects TRBV4-3 to TRBJ1-5; D gene uncertain. The germline V gene encodes CDR1 LGHNA and CDR2 YSLEER. Deletions cut 0 bases from V and 5 bases from J, with 11 bases between. The CDR3 contains 15 residues. The CDR3 loop reads CASSQDLGGHQPQHF. The CDR3 DNA follows: TGCGCCAGCAGCCAAGATCTGGGAGGCCATCAGCCCCAGCATTTT.

V is TRBV7-6 and J is TRBJ2-7, with 10 bases matching TRBD2. In germline, CDR1 is SGHVS, CDR2 FNYEAQ. J lost 5 bases, V lost 5 bases, and 9 bases had no gene match. The CDR3 consists of 15 residues. The CDR3 DNA follows: TGTGCCAGCAGCCATCCCAGACTAGCGGGCAACGAGCAGTACTTC. Its protein product is CASSHPRLAGNEQYF.

This clone was found a few times. The chain carries TRBV6-5 and TRBJ1-1; 10 bases map to TRBD1. The junction had 2 bases not matched to a gene; V was cut back by 0 bases and J by 4 bases. Per the germline V gene, CDR1 is MNHEY and CDR2 is SVGAGI. This CDR3 is 15 amino acids long. The CDR3 loop reads CASSYSGQGSTEAFF. CDR3 sequence (DNA): TGTGCCAGCAGTTACTCGGGACAGGGGAGCACTGAAGCTTTCTTT.

The chain carries TRBV2 and TRBJ2-7; the match to TRBD2 covers 8 bases. The CDR3 contains 14 residues. Germline V CDR1 and CDR2: SNHLY, FYNNEI. The CDR3 is CATSLAGFSYEQYF. The CDR3 nucleotides read TGTGCTACGTCGCTAGCGGGCTTCTCCTACGAGCAGTACTTC. The whole variable domain, filled in from reference TRBV2 and TRBJ2-7, reads EPEVTQTPSHQVTQMGQEVILRCVPISNHLYFYWYRQILGQKVEFLVSFYNNEISEKSEIFDDQFSVERPDGSNFTLKIRSTKLEDSAMYFCATSLAGFSYEQYFGPGTRLTVT.

This chain uses TRBV12-5 with TRBJ2-7; 7 nucleotides align to TRBD1. V shed 7 bases and J 0 bases; nucleotides not matched to a gene: 9. Looked up from germline, CDR1 is LGHNT and CDR2 is FRNRAP. The CDR3 extends over 15 amino acids. CDR3 amino acids: CASVLQGDSSYEQYF. CDR3 nucleotide sequence: TGTGCTAGTGTGTTGCAGGGGGATAGCTCCTACGAGCAGTACTTC.

This clone came up once. V and J are TRBV28 and TRBJ2-7, with D perhaps TRBD2 (6 bases). Trimming pared 5 bases from V and 7 bases from J, leaving 18 bases between. The CDR3 is 14 amino acids. Per germline, CDR1 MDHEN and CDR2 SYDVKM. CDR3 sequence reads: CASSRGDAAGEQYF. CDR3 DNA sequence: TGTGCCAGCAGTAGGGGAGACGCGGCGGGGGAGCAGTACTTC.

The chain combines TRBV5-4 with TRBJ2-5, with TRBD1 identical over 11 bases. Looked up from germline, CDR1 is SGHNT and CDR2 is YYREEE (reference sequence). Unmatched junction bases numbered 19, after V lost 4 bases and J lost 11 bases. The CDR3 totals 17 residues. CDR3 loop: CASSQPSTGTGGGEQYF. CDR3 coding DNA: TGTGCCAGCAGCCAACCAAGCACCGGGACAGGGGGAGGGGAGCAGTACTTC.

This chain connects TRBV9 to TRBJ1-3; D not resolved. There are 15 residues in the CDR3. Germline CDR1 and CDR2: SGDLS and YYNGEE. Between the trimmed V and J ends, which lost 3 bases and 0 bases, there was a span of 10 bases. The CDR3 protein is CASSDGGLSGNTIYF. CDR3 DNA: TGTGCCAGCAGCGATGGAGGGCTCTCTGGAAACACCATATATTTT.

The chain is built from TRBV5-6 and TRBJ1-1, with 10 bases aligning to TRBD1. The V gene's germline CDR1 is SGHDT and CDR2 YYEEEE. V trimming: 3 bases; J trimming: 7 bases; junction bases outside the gene matches: 6. The CDR3 consists of 14 residues. The DNA of the CDR3 is TGTGCCAGCAGCTCCGGGACAGGGGATGGTGAAGCTTTCTTT. Its protein product is CASSSGTGDGEAFF.

There are a few counts of this clone. The rearrangement uses TRBV9 and TRBJ2-3; 7 bases are shared with TRBD2. In germline, CDR1 is SGDLS, CDR2 YYNGEE. The CDR3 length is 16 residues. V gave up 4 bases and J gave up 4 bases; unmatched junction bases: 12. The CDR3 DNA reads TGTGCCAGCAGCTCTAAGGGCGGGAGTGCGTCAGATACGCAGTATTTT. Protein product: CASSSKGGSASDTQYF.

Only a few counts were recorded for this clone. The genes are TRBV6-5 and TRBJ2-7, with a tentative D call TRBD1 (6 bases). CDR3 size: 15 residues. Germline V gene data show CDR1 as MNHEY and CDR2 as SVGAGI. V shed 8 bases and J shed 6 bases, with 23 bases lying between them. The CDR3 nucleotides are TGTGCCAGCCGGCCGGCCGCGCTCCAGGGGCTCGAGCAGTACTTC. Amino acids: CASRPAALQGLEQYF.

This sequence joins TRBV6-4 and TRBJ2-1; TRBD1 is a possible D gene (6 bases). The germline V and J ends were trimmed by 2 bases and 6 bases, with 14 bases remaining between them. CDR1 MRHNA and CDR2 SNTAGT come from the germline V gene. The CDR3 extends over 15 amino acids. CDR3 amino acids: CASSDGLQGANEQFF. CDR3 nucleotide sequence: TGTGCCAGCAGTGACGGTTTACAGGGCGCCAATGAGCAGTTCTTC.

The chain links TRBV9 to TRBJ2-5; 13 bases fit TRBD2. The J call may be mistaken, given a closer DNA end match to TRBJ2-7. The length of the CDR3 is 16 residues. CDR1 and CDR2 (germline): SGDLS, YYNGEE. The CDR3 reads CASSAGLAGVGYEQYF. The CDR3 coding sequence is TGTGCCAGCAGCGCTGGACTAGCGGGAGTCGGCTACGAGCAGTACTTC.

This chain uses TRBV28 with TRBJ1-6; D gene unclear. CDR3 length: 15 amino acids. Deletions cut 6 bases from V and 9 bases from J, with 18 bases between. Germline CDR1 and CDR2: MDHEN and SYDVKM. CDR3 nucleotides: TGTGCCAGCAGGACGTCCGGGGAAGGAGGTTCACCCCTCCACTTT. Encoded protein: CASRTSGEGGSPLHF.

This sequence joins TRBV10-1 and TRBJ1-4; D is ambiguous. Trimming cost V 9 bases and J 0 bases, with 8 bases left between them. This CDR3 is built from 13 residues. From germline, CDR1 is WNHNN and CDR2 SYGVQD (reference sequence). CDR3 in amino acids: CARAAATNEKLFF. For the CDR3, the DNA is TGCGCCAGGGCGGCAGCAACTAATGAAAAACTGTTTTTT.

The chain carries TRBV7-8 and TRBJ1-2; D unresolved. The germline CDR1 and CDR2 sequences are SGHVS and FQNEAQ. The germline V and J ends were trimmed by 5 bases and 4 bases, with 17 bases remaining between them. This CDR3 comprises 15 residues. CDR3 region: CASSTRSTSFYGYTF. CDR3 DNA sequence: TGTGCCAGCAGCACTAGATCGACCTCATTCTATGGCTACACCTTC.